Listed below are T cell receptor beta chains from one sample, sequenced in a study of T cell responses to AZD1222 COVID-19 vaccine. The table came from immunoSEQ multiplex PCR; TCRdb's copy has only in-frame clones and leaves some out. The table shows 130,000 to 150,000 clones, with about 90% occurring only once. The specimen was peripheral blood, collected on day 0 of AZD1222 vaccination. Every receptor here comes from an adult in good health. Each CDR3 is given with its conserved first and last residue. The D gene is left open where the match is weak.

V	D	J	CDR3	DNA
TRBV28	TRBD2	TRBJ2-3	CASKPGGSTDTQYF	TGTGCCAGCAAGCCGGGGGGTAGCACAGATACGCAGTATTTT
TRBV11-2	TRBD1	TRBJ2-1	CASSRRDSSYNEQFF	TGTGCCAGCAGCCGCCGGGACAGCTCCTACAATGAGCAGTTCTTC
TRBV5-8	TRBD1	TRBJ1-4	CASSGTGVTNEKLFF	TGTGCCAGCAGCGGAACAGGGGTTACTAATGAAAAACTGTTTTTT
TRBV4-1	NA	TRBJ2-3	CASSREAARGPTDTQYF	TGCGCCAGCAGCCGAGAAGCGGCGCGGGGGCCCACAGATACGCAGTATTTT
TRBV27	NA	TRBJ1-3	CASSSGMGNTIYF	TGTGCCAGCAGTTCAGGGATGGGGAACACCATATATTTT
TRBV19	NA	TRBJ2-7	CASSMPNAGREQYF	TGTGCCAGTAGTATGCCAAACGCGGGGAGAGAGCAGTACTTC
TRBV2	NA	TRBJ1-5	CASSAFGQSDPQHF	TGTGCCAGCAGTGCATTCGGGCAGAGTGACCCCCAGCATTTT
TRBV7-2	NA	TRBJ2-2	CASSSFQGRIDTGELFF	TGTGCCAGCAGCTCCTTCCAGGGGAGGATTGACACCGGGGAGCTGTTTTTT
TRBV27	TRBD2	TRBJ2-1	CASSPPGTSYNEQFF	TGTGCCAGCAGTCCCCCCGGGACTAGCTACAATGAGCAGTTCTTC
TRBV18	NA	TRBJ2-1	CASSPWEAKEQFF	TGTGCCAGCTCACCTTGGGAGGCGAAGGAGCAGTTCTTC
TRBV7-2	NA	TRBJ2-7	CASSSPDSRPYEQYF	TGTGCCAGCAGCTCACCCGATTCCCGGCCCTACGAGCAGTACTTC
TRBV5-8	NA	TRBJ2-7	CASSFRGSYEQYF	TGTGCCAGCAGCTTCAGGGGCTCCTACGAGCAGTACTTC
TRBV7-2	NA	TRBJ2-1	CASSPIRSYNEQFF	TGTGCCAGCAGCCCGATACGCTCCTACAATGAGCAGTTCTTC
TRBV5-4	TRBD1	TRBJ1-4	CASSEPGTGDEKLFF	TGTGCCAGCAGCGAGCCCGGGACAGGAGATGAAAAACTGTTTTTT
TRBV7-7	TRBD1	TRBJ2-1	CASSLGTGVDEQFF	TGTGCTAGCAGCCTAGGAACAGGGGTCGATGAGCAGTTCTTC
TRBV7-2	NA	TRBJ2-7	CASSFGSANYEQYF	TGTGCCAGCAGCTTTGGGAGCGCCAACTACGAGCAGTACTTC
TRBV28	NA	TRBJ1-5	CASSFSSGPNQPQHF	TGTGCCAGCAGTTTTTCCTCGGGGCCAAATCAGCCCCAGCATTTT
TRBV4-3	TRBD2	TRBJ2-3	CASSHPVLGREGPDTQYF	TGCGCCAGCAGCCACCCGGTGTTGGGACGGGAGGGGCCAGATACGCAGTATTTT
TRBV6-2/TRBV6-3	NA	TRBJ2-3	CASSWADTQYF	TGTGCCAGCAGTTGGGCAGATACGCAGTATTTT
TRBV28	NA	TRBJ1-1	CASSLGGGMNTEAFF	TGTGCCAGCAGTTTAGGAGGGGGAATGAACACTGAAGCTTTCTTT
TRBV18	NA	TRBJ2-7	CASSRGGSSYEQYF	TGTGCCAGCTCGAGGGGGGGGAGCTCCTACGAGCAGTACTTC
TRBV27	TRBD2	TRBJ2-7	CASSLLGGLAGGYEQYF	TGTGCCAGCAGTTTACTCGGGGGACTAGCGGGGGGCTACGAGCAGTACTTC
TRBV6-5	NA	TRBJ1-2	CASSYSTGNYGYTF	TGTGCCAGCAGTTACTCCACGGGTAACTATGGCTACACCTTC
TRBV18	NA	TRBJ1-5	CASSPGKSNQPQHF	TGTGCCAGCTCACCCGGGAAGAGCAATCAGCCCCAGCATTTT
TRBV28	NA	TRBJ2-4	CASSTLTTVGKNIQYF	TGTGCCAGCAGTACCTTGACTACGGTGGGCAAAAACATTCAGTACTTC
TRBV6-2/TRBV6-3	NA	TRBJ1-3	CASSYSRVSGNTIYF	TGTGCCAGCAGTTACTCCCGAGTCTCTGGAAACACCATATATTTT
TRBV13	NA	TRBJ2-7	CASSPSWGQSSYEQYF	TGTGCCAGCAGCCCAAGTTGGGGCCAGAGCTCCTACGAGCAGTACTTC
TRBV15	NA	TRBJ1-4	CATSSRPPEKLFF	TGTGCCACCAGCAGTCGGCCGCCTGAAAAACTGTTTTTT